Included here is one T cell receptor beta chain sequence, with context. Its antigen is unidentified. V was clipped by 4 bases and J by 7 bases, with 10 bases between them. This CDR3 is built from 12 residues. The germline V gene encodes CDR1 SGHDN and CDR2 FVKESK. The protocol was immunoSEQ multiplex PCR, while the TCRdb copy is restricted to in-frame clones and leaves out a portion. The repertoire consists of about 130,000 clones, with about nine tenths occurring once and the leading ten covering around 22%. These data belong to a study of T cell responses to AZD1222 COVID-19 vaccine. Study-level findings and limits: Just 5 to 7 AZD1222 recipients were seropositive at baseline.

Sequences were derived from peripheral blood, sampled on day 0 of AZD1222 vaccination. The chain joins TRBV14 to TRBJ1-1, with D perhaps matching TRBD1 (5 bases). This TCR came from an adult in good health. CDR3 protein: CASSPSGYEAFF. CDR3 nucleotides: TGTGCCAGCAGCCCATCAGGGTATGAAGCTTTCTTT.